The present entry profiles one T cell receptor (beta chain) with its context. Its antigen is not identified. Some clones are missing from TCRdb's copy, which holds only in-frame ones; the method was immunoSEQ multiplex PCR. The sample shows roughly 130,000 clones, over 75% of them seen only once. This record belongs to a study of radiation and T cells in renal cell carcinoma. Points from the study as a whole: Pretreatment tumor biopsies were lacking, so baseline clonotypes are unknown. From baseline, blood top tumor clonotypes peaked at 2 weeks post-radiation.

As for time point: blood 2 weeks post-SBRT. Treatment: 15 Gy SBRT to primary tumor, nephrectomy 4 weeks later. Clear cell pathology was present in this patient's renal cell carcinoma. Germline CDR1 SGHRS, CDR2 YFSETQ. This CDR3 contains 15 residues. V gave up 3 bases and J gave up 6 bases, with 15 bases separating them. V gene TRBV5-1 combines with J gene TRBJ2-2, with unresolved D. The sample was blood, taken from a patient whose treatment included radiotherapy and nephrectomy. The sequence came from a woman aged 55-70 years with renal cell carcinoma. CDR3: CASSYGSPNPGELFF. The CDR3 nucleotides are TGCGCCAGCAGCTACGGCAGCCCTAATCCCGGGGAGCTGTTTTTT.